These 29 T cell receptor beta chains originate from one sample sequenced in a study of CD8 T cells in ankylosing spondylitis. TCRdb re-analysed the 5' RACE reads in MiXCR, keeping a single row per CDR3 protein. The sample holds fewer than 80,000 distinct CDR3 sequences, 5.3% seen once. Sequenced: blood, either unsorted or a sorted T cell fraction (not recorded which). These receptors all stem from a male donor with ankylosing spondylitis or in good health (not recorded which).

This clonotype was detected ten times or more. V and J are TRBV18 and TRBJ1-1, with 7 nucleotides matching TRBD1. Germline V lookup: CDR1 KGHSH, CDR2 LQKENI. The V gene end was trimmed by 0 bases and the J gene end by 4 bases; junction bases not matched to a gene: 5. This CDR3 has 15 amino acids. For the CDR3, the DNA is TGTGCCAGCTCACCACCGACAGGGATCCGCACTGAAGCTTTCTTT. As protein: CASSPPTGIRTEAFF.

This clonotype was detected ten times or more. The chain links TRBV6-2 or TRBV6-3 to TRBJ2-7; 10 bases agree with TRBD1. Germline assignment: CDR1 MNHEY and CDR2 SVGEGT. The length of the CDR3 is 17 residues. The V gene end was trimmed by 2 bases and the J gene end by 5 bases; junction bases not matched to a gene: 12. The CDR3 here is CASSYTSGQGTLHEQYF. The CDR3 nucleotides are TGTGCCAGCAGTTACACTTCGGGACAGGGGACTCTCCACGAGCAGTACTTC.

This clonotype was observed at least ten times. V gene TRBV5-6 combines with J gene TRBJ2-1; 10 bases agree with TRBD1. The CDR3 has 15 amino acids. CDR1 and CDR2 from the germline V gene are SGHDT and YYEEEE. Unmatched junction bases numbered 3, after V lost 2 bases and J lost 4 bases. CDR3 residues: CASSLGQGVYNEQFF. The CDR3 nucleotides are TGTGCCAGCAGCTTAGGACAGGGGGTTTACAATGAGCAGTTCTTC.

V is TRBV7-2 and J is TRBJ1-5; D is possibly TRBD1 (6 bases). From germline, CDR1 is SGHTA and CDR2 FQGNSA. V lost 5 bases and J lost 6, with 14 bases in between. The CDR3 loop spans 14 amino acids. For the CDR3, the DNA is TGTGCCAGCAGCGGTTTCCGGGACACTCAGCCCCAGCATTTT. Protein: CASSGFRDTQPQHF.

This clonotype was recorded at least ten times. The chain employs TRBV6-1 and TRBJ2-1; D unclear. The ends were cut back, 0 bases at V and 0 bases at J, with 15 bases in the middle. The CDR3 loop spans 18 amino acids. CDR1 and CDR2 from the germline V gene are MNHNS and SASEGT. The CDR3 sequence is CASSEARAEAISYNEQFF. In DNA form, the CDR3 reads TGTGCCAGCAGTGAAGCAAGGGCAGAAGCTATCTCCTACAATGAGCAGTTCTTC.

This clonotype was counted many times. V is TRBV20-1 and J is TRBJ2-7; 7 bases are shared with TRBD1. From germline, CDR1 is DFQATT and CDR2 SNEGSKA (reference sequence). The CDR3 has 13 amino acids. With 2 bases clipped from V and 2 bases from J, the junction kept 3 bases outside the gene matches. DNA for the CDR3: TGCAGTGCTAGACGAGGGACAGCCTACGAGCAGTACTTC. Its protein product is CSARRGTAYEQYF.

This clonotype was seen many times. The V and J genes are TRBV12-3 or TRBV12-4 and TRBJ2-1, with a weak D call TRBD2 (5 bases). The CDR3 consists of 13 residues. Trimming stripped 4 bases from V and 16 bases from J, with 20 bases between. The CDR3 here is CASSSQTTPGGFF. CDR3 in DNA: TGTGCCAGCAGTTCACAGACGACCCCCGGAGGATTCTTC.

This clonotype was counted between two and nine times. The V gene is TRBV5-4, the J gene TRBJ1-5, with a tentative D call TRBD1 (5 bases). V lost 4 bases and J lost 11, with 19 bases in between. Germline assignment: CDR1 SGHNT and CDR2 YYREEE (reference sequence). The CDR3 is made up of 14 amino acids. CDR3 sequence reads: CASSPGLGAGAQHF. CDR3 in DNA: TGTGCCAGCAGCCCCGGGCTGGGCGCGGGGGCCCAGCATTTT.

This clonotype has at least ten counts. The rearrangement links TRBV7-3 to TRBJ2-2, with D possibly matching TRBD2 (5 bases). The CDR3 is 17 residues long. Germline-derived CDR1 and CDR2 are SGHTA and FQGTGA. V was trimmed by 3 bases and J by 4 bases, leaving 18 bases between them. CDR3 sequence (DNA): TGTGCCAGCAGCTTCTCCCCGGTTCGGGGTGGCACCGGGGAGCTGTTTTTT. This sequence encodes CASSFSPVRGGTGELFF.

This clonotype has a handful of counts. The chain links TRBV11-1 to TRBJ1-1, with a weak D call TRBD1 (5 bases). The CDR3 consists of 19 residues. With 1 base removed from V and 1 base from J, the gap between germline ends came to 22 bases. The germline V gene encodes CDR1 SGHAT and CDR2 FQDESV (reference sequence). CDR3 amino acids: CASSLDIFGTEEENTEAFF. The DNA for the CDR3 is TGTGCCAGCAGCTTAGATATATTCGGGACGGAGGAAGAGAACACTGAAGCTTTCTTT.

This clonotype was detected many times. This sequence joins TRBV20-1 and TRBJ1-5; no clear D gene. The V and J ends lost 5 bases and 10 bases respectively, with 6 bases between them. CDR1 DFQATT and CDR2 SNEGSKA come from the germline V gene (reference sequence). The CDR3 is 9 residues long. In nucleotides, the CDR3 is TGCAGTGCTGGCAGACCCCAGCATTTT. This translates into CSAGRPQHF.

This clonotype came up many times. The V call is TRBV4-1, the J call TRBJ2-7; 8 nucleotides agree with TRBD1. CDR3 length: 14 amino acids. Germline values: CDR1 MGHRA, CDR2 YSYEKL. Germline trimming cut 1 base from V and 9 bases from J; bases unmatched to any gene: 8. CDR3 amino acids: CASSQGTGLVLQYF. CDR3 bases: TGCGCCAGCAGCCAAGGGACAGGGTTGGTGTTGCAGTACTTC.

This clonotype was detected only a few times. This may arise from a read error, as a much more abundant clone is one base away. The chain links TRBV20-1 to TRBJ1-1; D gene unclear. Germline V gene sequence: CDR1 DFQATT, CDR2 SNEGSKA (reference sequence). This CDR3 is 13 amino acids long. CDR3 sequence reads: CNAPPPGVDEAFF. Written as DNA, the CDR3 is TGCAATGCTCCCCCGCCCGGGGTCGATGAAGCTTTCTTT.

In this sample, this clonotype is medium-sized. CDR3 coding DNA: TGCAGCGTTGAAGGTGTAGGCCAAGAGACCCAGTACTTC. It translates to CSVEGVGQETQYF. The rearrangement links TRBV29-1 to TRBJ2-5; unclear D gene. The V end lost 1 base, the J end lost 1 base, and 7 bases lay between the germline ends. The CDR3 covers 13 residues. The V gene's germline CDR1 is SQVTM and CDR2 ANQGSEA.

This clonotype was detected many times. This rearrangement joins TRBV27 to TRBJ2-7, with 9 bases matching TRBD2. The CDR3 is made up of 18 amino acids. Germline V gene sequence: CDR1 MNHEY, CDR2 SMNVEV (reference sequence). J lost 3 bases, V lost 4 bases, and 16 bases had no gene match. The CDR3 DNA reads TGTGCCAGCAGTTCGCCACCCAAGGAGCGGGGGGCCTTCTACGAGCAGTACTTC. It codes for CASSSPPKERGAFYEQYF.

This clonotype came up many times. CDR3 DNA sequence: TGTGCCAGCAGCGGACAGGGGGCCATGCAACCCCTCCACTTT. This sequence encodes CASSGQGAMQPLHF. The chain joins TRBV2 to TRBJ1-6; 11 positions match TRBD1. There are 14 residues in the CDR3. Looked up from germline, CDR1 is SNHLY and CDR2 is FYNNEI. J was trimmed by 12 bases and V by 6 bases; bases with no gene match: 7. The full variable domain, with the rest looked up from reference TRBV2 and TRBJ1-6, is EPEVTQTPSHQVTQMGQEVILRCVPISNHLYFYWYRQILGQKVEFLVSFYNNEISEKSEIFDDQFSVERPDGSNFTLKIRSTKLEDSAMYFCASSGQGAMQPLHFGNGTRLTVT.

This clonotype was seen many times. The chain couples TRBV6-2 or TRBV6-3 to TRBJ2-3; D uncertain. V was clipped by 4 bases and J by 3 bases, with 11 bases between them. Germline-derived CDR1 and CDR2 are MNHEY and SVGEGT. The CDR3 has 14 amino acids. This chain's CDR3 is CASSFGPETDTQYF. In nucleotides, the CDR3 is TGTGCCAGCAGTTTCGGACCCGAAACAGATACGCAGTATTTT.

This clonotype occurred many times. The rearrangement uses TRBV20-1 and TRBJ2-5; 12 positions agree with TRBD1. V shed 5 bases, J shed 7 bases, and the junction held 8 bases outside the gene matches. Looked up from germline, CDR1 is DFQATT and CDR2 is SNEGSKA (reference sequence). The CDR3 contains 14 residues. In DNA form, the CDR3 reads TGCAGTGCTCCCGGGACAGGGGGCGCTGGGACCCAGTACTTC. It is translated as CSAPGTGGAGTQYF.

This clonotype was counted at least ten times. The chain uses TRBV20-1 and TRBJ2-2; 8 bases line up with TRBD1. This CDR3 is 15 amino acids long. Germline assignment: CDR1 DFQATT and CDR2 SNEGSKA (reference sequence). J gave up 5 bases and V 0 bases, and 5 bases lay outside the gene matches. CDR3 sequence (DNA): TGCAGTGCTAGAGATGGAACAGGGGGAACCGGGGAGCTGTTTTTT. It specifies CSARDGTGGTGELFF.

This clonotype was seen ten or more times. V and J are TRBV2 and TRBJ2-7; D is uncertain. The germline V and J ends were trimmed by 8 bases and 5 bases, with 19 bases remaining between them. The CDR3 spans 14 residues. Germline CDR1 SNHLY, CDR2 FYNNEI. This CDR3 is CASVADSLSDEQYF. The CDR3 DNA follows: TGTGCCAGCGTGGCAGACTCCCTTTCAGACGAGCAGTACTTC.

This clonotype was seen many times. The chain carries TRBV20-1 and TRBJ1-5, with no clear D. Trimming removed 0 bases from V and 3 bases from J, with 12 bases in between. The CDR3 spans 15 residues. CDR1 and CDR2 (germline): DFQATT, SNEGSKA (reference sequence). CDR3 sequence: CSARDLLGDNQPQHF. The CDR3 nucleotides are TGCAGTGCTAGAGATCTCTTAGGAGACAATCAGCCCCAGCATTTT.

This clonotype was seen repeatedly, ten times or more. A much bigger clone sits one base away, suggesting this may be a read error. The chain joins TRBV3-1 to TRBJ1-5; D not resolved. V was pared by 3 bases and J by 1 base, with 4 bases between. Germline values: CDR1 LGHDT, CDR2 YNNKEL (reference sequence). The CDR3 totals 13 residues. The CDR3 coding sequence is TGTGCCAGCAGCCAGGAAAGCAATCAGCCCCAGCATTTT. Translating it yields CASSQESNQPQHF.

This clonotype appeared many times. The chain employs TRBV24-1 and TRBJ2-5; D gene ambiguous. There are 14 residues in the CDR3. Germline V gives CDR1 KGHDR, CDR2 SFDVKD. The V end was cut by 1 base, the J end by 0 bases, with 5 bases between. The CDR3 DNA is TGTGCCACCAGTGATTTCGGCCACCAAGAGACCCAGTACTTC. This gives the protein CATSDFGHQETQYF.

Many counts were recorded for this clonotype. The CDR3 coding sequence is TGTGCCAGCAGTTTGTCCGGGACCTCCTACGAGCAGTACTTC. Translation gives CASSLSGTSYEQYF. The rearrangement links TRBV28 to TRBJ2-7; D is tentatively TRBD1 or TRBD2 (5 bases each). The germline V and J ends were trimmed by 3 bases and 0 bases, with 9 bases remaining between them. This CDR3 comprises 14 residues. The germline gives CDR1 MDHEN, CDR2 SYDVKM.

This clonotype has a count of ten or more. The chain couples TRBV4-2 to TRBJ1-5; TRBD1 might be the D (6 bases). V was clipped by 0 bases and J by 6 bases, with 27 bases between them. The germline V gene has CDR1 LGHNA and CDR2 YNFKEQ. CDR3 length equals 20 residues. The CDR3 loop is CASSQDFLRATGTLAQPQHF. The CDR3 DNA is TGTGCCAGCAGCCAAGACTTTTTAAGAGCAACAGGGACCCTGGCTCAGCCCCAGCATTTT.

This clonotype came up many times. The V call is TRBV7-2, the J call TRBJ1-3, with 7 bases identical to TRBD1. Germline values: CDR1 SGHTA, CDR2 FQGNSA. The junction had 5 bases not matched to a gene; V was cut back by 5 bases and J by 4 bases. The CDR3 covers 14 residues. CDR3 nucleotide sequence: TGTGCCAGCAGCACCAGGGGGGCAGGAAACACCATATATTTT. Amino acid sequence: CASSTRGAGNTIYF.

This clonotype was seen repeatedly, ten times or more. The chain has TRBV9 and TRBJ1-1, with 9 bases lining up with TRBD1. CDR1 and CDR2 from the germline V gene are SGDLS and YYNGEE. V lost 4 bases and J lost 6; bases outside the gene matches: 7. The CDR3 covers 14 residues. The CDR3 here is CASSTLQGASEAFF. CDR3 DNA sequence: TGTGCCAGCAGCACATTACAGGGGGCATCTGAAGCTTTCTTT.

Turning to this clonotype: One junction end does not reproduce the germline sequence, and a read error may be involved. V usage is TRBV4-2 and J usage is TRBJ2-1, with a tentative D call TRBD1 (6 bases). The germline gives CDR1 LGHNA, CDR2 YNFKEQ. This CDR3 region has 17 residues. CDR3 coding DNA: TGTGCCAGTAGCCAAGTAGCAGGGGTGAGCTCCTACAATGAGCAGTTCTTC. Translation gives CASSQVAGVSSYNEQFF.

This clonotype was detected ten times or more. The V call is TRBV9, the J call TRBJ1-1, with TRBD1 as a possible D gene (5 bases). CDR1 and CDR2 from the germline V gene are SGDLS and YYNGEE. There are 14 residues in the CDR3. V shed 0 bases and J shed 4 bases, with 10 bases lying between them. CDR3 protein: CASSVEVGGTEAFF. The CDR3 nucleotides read TGTGCCAGCAGCGTAGAGGTCGGGGGCACTGAAGCTTTCTTT.